This paragraph covers one TCR beta chain sequence. Its antigen is not known. The data belong to a study of T cells in Graves' hyperthyroidism and ophthalmopathy. Study conclusions and caveats: With a median lead of approximately 6 months before onset, the model predicted ophthalmopathy. Most expanded thyroid clonotypes above 0.001 also appeared in blood.

The CDR3 runs 19 residues. Germline V gives CDR1 KGHDR, CDR2 SFDVKD. V lost 5 bases and J lost 3; bases outside the gene matches: 11. The investigators amplified TCR beta CDR3 regions from RNA transcripts. The HTBI primer set drove a first-round RT-PCR of the TCR CDR3. Using its own MiXCR run on the multiplex PCR reads, TCRdb lists one record per CDR3 protein. The sample shows about 270,000 distinct CDR3 sequences, approximately 23% of them seen only once. The chain employs TRBV24-1 and TRBJ2-2; 13 nucleotides align to TRBD2. Sequenced: blood. This clonotype was sampled from a man aged 30 to 39 with Graves' ophthalmopathy. The chain's CDR3 is CATSGHTSGRALYTGELFF. CDR3 coding DNA: TGTGCCACCAGTGGCCATACTAGCGGGAGGGCCCTGTACACCGGGGAGCTGTTTTTT.